The sequence of this T cell receptor (beta chain) was determined in a study of T cell repertoires in cytomegalovirus infection. Across the whole study: CMV epitopes, recently identified HLA-C-restricted and well-studied HLA-B-restricted, were used.

This clonotype was seen a handful of times. Its antigen is unidentified. The CDR3 covers 16 residues. V lost 5 bases and J lost 4; bases outside the gene matches: 9. The germline gives CDR1 SGHNT, CDR2 YYREEE (reference sequence). Using its own MiXCR run on the reads, TCRdb lists one record per CDR3 protein. This table has hundreds of thousands of distinct CDR3 sequences, 30% to 40% appearing once. The receptor comes from a human donor in good health (CMV status not recorded). Some clones in this sample may be carry-over from other donors' samples. The source was cultured PBMCs, collected from culture after CMV antigen stimulation. The V and J genes are TRBV5-4 and TRBJ2-3; 11 bases line up with TRBD2. The CDR3 coding sequence is TGTGCCAGCAGGTCCACTAGCGGGAGAGGGTCAGATACGCAGTATTTT. Protein: CASRSTSGRGSDTQYF.